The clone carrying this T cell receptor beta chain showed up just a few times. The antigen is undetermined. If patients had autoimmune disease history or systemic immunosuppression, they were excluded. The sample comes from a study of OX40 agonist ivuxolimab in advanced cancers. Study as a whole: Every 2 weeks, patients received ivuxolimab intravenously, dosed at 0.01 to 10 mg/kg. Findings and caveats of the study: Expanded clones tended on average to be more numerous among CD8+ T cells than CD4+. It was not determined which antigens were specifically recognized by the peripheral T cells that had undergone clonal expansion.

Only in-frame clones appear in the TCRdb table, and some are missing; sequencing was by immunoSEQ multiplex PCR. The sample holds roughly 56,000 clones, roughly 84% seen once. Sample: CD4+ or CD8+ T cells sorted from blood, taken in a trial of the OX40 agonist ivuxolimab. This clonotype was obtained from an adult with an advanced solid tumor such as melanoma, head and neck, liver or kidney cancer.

The CDR3 DNA reads as TGTGCCAGCAGCCAAGGAGTGATACAGTTCTTC. Protein sequence: CASSQGVIQFF. J is TRBJ2-1 and V is TRBV14; D gene uncertain. The CDR3 runs 11 residues. V was cut by 1 base and J by 13 bases, with 8 bases left in between. In germline, CDR1 is SGHDN, CDR2 FVKESK.